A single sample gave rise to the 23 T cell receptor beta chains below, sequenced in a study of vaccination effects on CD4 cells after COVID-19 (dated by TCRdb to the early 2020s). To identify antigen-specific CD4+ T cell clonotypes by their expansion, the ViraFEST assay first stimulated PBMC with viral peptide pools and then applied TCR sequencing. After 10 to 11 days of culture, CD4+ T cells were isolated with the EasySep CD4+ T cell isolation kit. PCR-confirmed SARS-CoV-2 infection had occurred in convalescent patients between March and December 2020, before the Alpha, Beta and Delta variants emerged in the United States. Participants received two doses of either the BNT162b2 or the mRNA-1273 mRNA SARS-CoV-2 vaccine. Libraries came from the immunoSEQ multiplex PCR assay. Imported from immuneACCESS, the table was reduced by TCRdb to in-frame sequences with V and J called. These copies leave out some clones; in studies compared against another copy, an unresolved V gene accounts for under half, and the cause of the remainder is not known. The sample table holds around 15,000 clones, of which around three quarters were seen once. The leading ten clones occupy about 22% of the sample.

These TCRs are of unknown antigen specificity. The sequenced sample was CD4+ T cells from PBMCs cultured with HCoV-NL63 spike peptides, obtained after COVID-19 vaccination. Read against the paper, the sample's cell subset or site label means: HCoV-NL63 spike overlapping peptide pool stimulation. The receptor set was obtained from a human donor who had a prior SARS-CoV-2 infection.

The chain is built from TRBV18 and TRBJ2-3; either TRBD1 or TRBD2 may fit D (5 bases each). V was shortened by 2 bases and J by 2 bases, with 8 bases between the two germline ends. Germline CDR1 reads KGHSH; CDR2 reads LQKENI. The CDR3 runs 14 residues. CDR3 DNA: TGTGCCAGCTCACCATCCGGGACCACAGATACGCAGTATTTT. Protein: CASSPSGTTDTQYF.

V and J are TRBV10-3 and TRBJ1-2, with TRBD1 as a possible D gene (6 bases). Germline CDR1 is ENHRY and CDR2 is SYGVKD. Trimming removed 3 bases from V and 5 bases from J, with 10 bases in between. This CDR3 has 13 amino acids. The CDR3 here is CAISDPGHYGYTF. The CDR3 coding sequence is TGTGCCATCAGTGATCCGGGACATTATGGCTACACCTTC.

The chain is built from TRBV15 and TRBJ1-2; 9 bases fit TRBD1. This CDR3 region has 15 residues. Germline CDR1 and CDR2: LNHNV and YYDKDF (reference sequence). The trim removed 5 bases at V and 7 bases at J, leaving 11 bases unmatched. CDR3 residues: CATSFRDRVNVGYTF. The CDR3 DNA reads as TGTGCCACCAGCTTCCGGGACAGGGTTAATGTTGGCTACACCTTC.

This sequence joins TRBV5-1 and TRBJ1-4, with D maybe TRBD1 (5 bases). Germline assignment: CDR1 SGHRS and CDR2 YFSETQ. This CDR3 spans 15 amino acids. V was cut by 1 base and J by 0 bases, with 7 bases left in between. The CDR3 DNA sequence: TGCGCCAGCAGCTTGAAGGGGACAACTAATGAAAAACTGTTTTTT. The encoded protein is CASSLKGTTNEKLFF. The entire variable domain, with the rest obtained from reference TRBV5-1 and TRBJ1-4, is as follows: KAGVTQTPRYLIKTRGQQVTLSCSPISGHRSVSWYQQTPGQGLQFLFEYFSETQRNKGNFPGRFSGRQFSNSRSEMNVSTLELGDSALYLCASSLKGTTNEKLFFGSGTQLSVL.

The DNA of the CDR3 is TGTGCCAGCAGTCCTAGCTCGACAACCAACACTGAAGCTTTCTTT. Its translation: CASSPSSTTNTEAFF. The rearrangement links TRBV28 to TRBJ1-1; D is unclear. The CDR3 is 15 residues long. V was pared by 5 bases and J by 2 bases, with 15 bases between. Germline CDR1 MDHEN, CDR2 SYDVKM.

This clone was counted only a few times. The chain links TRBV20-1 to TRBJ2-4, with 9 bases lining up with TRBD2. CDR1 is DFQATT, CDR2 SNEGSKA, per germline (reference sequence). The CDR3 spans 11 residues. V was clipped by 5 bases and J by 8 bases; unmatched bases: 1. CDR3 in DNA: TGCAGTGCTGGACTAGCGCACATTCAGTACTTC. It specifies CSAGLAHIQYF.

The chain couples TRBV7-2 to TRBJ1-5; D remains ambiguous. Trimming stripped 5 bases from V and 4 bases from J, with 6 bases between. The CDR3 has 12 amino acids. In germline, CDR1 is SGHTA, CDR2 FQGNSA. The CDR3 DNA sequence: TGTGCCAGCAGCCCCCCAAATCAGCCCCAGCATTTT. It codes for CASSPPNQPQHF.

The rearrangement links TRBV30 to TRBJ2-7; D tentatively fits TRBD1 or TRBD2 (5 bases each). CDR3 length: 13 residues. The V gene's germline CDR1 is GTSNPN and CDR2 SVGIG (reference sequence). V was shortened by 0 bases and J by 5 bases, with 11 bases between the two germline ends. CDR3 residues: CAWSVHGAHEQYF. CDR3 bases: TGTGCCTGGAGTGTACACGGGGCACACGAGCAGTACTTC.

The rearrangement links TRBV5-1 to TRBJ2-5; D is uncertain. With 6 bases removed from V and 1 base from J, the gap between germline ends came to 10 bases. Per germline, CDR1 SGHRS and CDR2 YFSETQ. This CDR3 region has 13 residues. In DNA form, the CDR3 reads TGCGCCAGCACCCCGGCCACCCAAGAGACCCAGTACTTC. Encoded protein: CASTPATQETQYF.

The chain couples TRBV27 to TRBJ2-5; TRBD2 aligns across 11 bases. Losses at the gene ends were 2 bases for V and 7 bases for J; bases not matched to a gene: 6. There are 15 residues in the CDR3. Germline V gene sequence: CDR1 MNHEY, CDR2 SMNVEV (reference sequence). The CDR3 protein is CASSLTLAGGGTQYF. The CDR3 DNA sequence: TGTGCCAGCAGTTTAACATTAGCGGGAGGGGGGACCCAGTACTTC.

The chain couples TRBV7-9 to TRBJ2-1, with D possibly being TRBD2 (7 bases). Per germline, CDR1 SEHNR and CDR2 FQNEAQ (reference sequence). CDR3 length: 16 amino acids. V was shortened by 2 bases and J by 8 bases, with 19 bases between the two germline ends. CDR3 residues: CASSLFQGGGQYEQFF. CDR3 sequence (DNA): TGTGCCAGCAGCTTATTCCAAGGGGGGGGGCAGTATGAGCAGTTCTTC. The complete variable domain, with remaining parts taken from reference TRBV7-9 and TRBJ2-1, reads DTGVSQNPRHKITKRGQNVTFRCDPISEHNRLYWYRQTLGQGPEFLTYFQNEAQLEKSRLLSDRFSAERPKGSFSTLEIQRTEQGDSAMYLCASSLFQGGGQYEQFFGPGTRLTVL.

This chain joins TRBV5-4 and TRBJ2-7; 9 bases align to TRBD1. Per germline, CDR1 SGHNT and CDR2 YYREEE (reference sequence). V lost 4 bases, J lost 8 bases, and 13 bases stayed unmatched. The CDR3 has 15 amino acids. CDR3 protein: CASSHPGQGESQQYF. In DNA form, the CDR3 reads TGTGCCAGCAGCCATCCGGGACAGGGAGAGTCCCAGCAGTACTTC.

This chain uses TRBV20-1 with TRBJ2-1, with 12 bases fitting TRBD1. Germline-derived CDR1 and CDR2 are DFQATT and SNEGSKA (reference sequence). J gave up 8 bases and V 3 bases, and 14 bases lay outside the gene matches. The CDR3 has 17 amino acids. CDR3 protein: CSASLGTGGKVRYEQFF. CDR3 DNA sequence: TGCAGTGCTAGTTTAGGGACAGGGGGCAAGGTTAGGTATGAGCAGTTCTTC.

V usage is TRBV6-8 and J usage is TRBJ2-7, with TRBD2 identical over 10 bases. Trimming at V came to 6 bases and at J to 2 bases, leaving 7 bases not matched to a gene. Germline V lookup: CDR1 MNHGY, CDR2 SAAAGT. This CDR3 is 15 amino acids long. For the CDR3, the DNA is TGTGCCAGCAGGCCTAGCGGGGGACGTACCTACGAGCAGTACTTC. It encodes CASRPSGGRTYEQYF.

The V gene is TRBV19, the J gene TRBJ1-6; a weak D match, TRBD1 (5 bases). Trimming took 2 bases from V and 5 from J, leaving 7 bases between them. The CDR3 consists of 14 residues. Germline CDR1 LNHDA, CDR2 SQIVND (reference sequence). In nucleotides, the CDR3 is TGTGCCAGTAGTATACAGGGTGATAATTCACCCCTCCACTTT. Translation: CASSIQGDNSPLHF. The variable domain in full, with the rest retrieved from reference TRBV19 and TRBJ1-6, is DGGITQSPKYLFRKEGQNVTLSCEQNLNHDAMYWYRQDPGQGLRLIYYSQIVNDFQKGDIAEGYSVSREKKESFPLTVTSAQKNPTAFYLCASSIQGDNSPLHFGNGTRLTVT.

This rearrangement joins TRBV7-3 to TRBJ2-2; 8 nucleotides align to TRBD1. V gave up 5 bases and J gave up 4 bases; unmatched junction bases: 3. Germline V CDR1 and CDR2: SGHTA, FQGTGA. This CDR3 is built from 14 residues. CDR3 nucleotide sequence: TGTGCCAGCAGCCAGGGACAGGCCACCGGGGAGCTGTTTTTT. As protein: CASSQGQATGELFF.

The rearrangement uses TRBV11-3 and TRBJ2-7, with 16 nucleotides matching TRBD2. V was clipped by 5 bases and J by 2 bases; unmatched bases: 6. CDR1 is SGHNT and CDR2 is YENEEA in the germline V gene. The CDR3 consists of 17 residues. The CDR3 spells CASSDGTSGRVTYEQYF. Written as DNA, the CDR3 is TGTGCCAGCAGCGACGGGACTAGCGGGAGGGTTACCTACGAGCAGTACTTC.

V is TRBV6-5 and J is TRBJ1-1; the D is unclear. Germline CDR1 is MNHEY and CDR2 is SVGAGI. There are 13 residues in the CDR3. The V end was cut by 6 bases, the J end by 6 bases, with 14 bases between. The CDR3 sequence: CASSPRTFSEAFF. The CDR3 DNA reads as TGTGCCAGCAGCCCCCGGACGTTCTCTGAAGCTTTCTTT.

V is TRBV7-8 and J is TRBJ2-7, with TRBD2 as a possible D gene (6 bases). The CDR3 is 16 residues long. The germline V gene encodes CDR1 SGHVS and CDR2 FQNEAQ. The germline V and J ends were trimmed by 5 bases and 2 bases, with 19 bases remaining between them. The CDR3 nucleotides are TGTGCCAGCAGCCAGAGTTTCGGCCGGGAGACCTACGAGCAGTACTTC. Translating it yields CASSQSFGRETYEQYF.

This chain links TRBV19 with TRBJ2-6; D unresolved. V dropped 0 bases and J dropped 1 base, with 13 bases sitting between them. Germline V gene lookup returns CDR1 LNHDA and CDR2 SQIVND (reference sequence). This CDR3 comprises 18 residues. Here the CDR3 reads CASSIDTLPASGANVLTF. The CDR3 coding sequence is TGTGCCAGTAGTATAGACACATTACCGGCATCTGGGGCCAACGTCCTGACTTTC.

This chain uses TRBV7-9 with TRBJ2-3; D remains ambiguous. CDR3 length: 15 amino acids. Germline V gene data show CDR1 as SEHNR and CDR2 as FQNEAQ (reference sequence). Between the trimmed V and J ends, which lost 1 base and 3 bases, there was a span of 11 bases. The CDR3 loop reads CASSLGGYPTDTQYF. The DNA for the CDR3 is TGTGCCAGCAGCTTAGGCGGCTATCCAACAGATACGCAGTATTTT.

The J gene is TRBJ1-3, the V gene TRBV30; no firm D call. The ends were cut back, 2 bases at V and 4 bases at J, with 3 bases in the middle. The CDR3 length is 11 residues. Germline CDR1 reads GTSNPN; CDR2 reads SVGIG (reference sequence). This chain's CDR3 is CAWSKGNTIYF. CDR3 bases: TGTGCCTGGAGTAAGGGAAACACCATATATTTT.

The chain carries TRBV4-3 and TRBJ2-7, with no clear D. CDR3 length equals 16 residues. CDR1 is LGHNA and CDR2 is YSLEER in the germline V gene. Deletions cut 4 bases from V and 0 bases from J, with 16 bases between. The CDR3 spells CASSPRRSAHSYEQYF. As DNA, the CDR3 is TGCGCCAGCAGCCCCCGACGGAGCGCACACTCCTACGAGCAGTACTTC.